Sequencing of this TCR beta chain was carried out in a study of identical twins. TCRdb re-called the 5' RACE reads with MiXCR, one entry per CDR3 protein. The repertoire consists of 350,000 to 400,000 distinct CDR3 sequences, with approximately 8.7% occurring once and the leading ten covering under 9.5%. This CDR3 contains 11 residues. Germline lookup yields CDR1 SQVTM and CDR2 ANQGSEA. V lost 7 bases and J 6 bases, leaving 12 bases between the germline ends. Sequenced sample: naive T cells sorted from blood. The chain carries TRBV29-1 and TRBJ1-1; D is perhaps TRBD1 (6 bases). This receptor was identified in a woman aged 50 to 60 in good health. CDR3 in amino acids: CSGRGGAEAFF. As DNA, the CDR3 is TGCAGCGGCAGGGGTGGGGCTGAAGCTTTCTTT.